The rows below give T cell receptor beta chains drawn from one sample of a study of CXCR3-negative and CXCR3-positive naive CD8 T cells. TCRdb processed the 5' RACE reads again and assigns one entry to each CDR3 protein, with no DNA. With approximately 65,000 distinct CDR3 sequences in the sample, the ten largest clones hold 0.71%. Sequencing input: naive CXCR3+ CD8+ T cells from blood. These receptors all stem from a human donor in good health. Some clones in this sample may be carry-over from other donors' samples. CDR3s include the opening cysteine and the closing phenylalanine or tryptophan.

j_call v_call cdr3_aa
TRBJ1-2 TRBV12-3/TRBV12-4 CASSSRIGGAGYGYTF
TRBJ1-1 TRBV30 CAWSVGQYEAFF
TRBJ1-2 TRBV29-1 CSALGTEGGYTF
TRBJ1-1 TRBV19 CASSSLTGGKNTEAFF
TRBJ2-7 TRBV4-1 CASSQTTGSSYEQYF
TRBJ2-3 TRBV4-1 CASSRSGDTQYF
TRBJ1-5 TRBV12-5 CASGFDGSNQPQHF
TRBJ2-2 TRBV12-3/TRBV12-4 CASSSLMSHFGELFF
TRBJ2-7 TRBV11-2 CASSFLDFGLEGNEQYF
TRBJ2-5 TRBV28 CASSFTSGTVGAETQYF
TRBJ2-7 TRBV7-9 CASSSPGQSGYEQYF
TRBJ2-7 TRBV6-5 CAKKRGKPPYEQYF
TRBJ2-7 TRBV6-2/TRBV6-3 CASSWTGPYEQYF
TRBJ2-7 TRBV7-3 CASSLWPGQGYEQYF
TRBJ2-7 TRBV28 CASSRDRSSYEQYF
TRBJ2-3 TRBV5-1 CASSPRQTDTQYF
TRBJ1-2 TRBV7-9 CASPGQGLWYGYTF
TRBJ2-1 TRBV12-3/TRBV12-4 CASSLAGLNEQFF
TRBJ2-7 TRBV20-1 CSASSKGASGYEQYF
TRBJ2-3 TRBV9 CASSVGERRRTDTQYF
TRBJ2-7 TRBV14 CASSQYQGGTYEQYF
TRBJ2-2 TRBV18 CASSPPGLAGGPAPNTGELFF
TRBJ2-5 TRBV28 CASNPGTSETQYF
TRBJ2-7 TRBV6-5 CASSPLSGAAYEQYF
TRBJ1-1 TRBV7-9 CASSLVSGGTEAFF
TRBJ2-3 TRBV4-1 CASKGGARSTDTQYF
TRBJ2-5 TRBV27 CASSYTVRGHQETQYF
TRBJ2-7 TRBV6-2/TRBV6-3 CASSYSVSYEQYF
TRBJ2-5 TRBV29-1 CSGAGTGGKETQYF
TRBJ2-1 TRBV11-2 CASRRTGFLFDDEQFF
TRBJ1-2 TRBV29-1 CSVDYPSLNYGYTF
TRBJ2-5 TRBV28 CASSLDRGEETQYF
TRBJ1-2 TRBV6-5 CASSSAGTGGRGYYGYTF
TRBJ2-5 TRBV20-1 CSARDRQGTEGWETQYF
TRBJ2-2 TRBV7-6 CASSPARGGGTGELFF
TRBJ2-5 TRBV4-2 CASSQDGKTQYF
TRBJ1-2 TRBV29-1 CSVEAIGIRGYTF